This TCR beta chain was recovered during a study of cytotoxic CD8 clonotypes in ibrutinib-treated CLL. Study-wide background: The subjects consisted of roughly twelve relapsed/refractory and roughly 15 treatment-naive individuals, with 17 IGHV unmutated. Samples showed on average around 240,000 productive templates and over 80,000 productive rearrangements. Overall study findings and caveats: Clonality, elevated at ibrutinib response, dropped back toward baseline at progression. For progressing versus sustained-remission patients, sampling times were not the same.

The repertoire was sequenced with immunoSEQ multiplex PCR; TCRdb's copy has only in-frame clones and lacks some. This table has 14,000 to 15,000 clones, 55% to 80% appearing once. Trimming removed 5 bases at V and 8 bases at J, with 13 bases between. This CDR3 spans 13 amino acids. Per germline, CDR1 SGHNT and CDR2 YENEEA. A few counts support this clone. No antigen is known for it. The sequencing used PBMCs, collected before ibrutinib treatment. The rearrangement links TRBV11-3 to TRBJ1-3; no clear D gene. This receptor was taken from a human donor with chronic lymphocytic leukemia. The CDR3 is CASSPTARDTIYF. In DNA, the CDR3 is TGTGCCAGCAGCCCGACGGCACGGGACACCATATATTTT.